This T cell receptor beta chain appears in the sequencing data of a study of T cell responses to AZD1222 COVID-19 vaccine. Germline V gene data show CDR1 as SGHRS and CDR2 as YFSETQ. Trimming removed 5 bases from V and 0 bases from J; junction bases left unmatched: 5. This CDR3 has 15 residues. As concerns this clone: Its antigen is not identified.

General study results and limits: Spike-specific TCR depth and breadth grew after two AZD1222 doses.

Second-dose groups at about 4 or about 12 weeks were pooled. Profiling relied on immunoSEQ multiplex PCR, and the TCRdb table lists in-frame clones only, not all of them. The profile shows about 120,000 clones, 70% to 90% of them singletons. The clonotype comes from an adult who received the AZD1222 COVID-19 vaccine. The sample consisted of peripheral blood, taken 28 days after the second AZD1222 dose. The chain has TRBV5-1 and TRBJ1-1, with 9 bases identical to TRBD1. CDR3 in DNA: TGCGCCAGCAGACGGACAGGGGATATGAACACTGAAGCTTTCTTT. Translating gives CASRRTGDMNTEAFF.